The 25 T cell receptor beta chains given below trace back to one sample, sequenced in a study of blood T cell repertoires in COVID-19. Sequenced by immunoSEQ multiplex PCR; TCRdb stores in-frame clones only, minus some. There are about 230,000 clones in the sample; more than 65% occur only once, and 2% to 2.5% lies in the top ten. The specimen was peripheral blood. The source of these receptors is a man in his forties who had recovered from COVID-19.

Only one count was recorded for this clone. The V call is TRBV5-1, the J call TRBJ2-2, with a weak D call TRBD2 (6 bases). CDR1 and CDR2 (germline): SGHRS, YFSETQ. The CDR3 contains 15 residues. V shed 0 bases and J shed 7 bases, with 13 bases lying between them. The CDR3 sequence is CASSLAGVRGGELFF. Written as DNA, the CDR3 is TGCGCCAGCAGCTTGGCGGGAGTGCGGGGCGGGGAGCTGTTTTTT.

The CDR3 sequence is CASSARTGNNQPQHF. CDR3 bases: TGTGCCAGCAGCGCCCGGACAGGGAACAATCAGCCCCAGCATTTT. The chain links TRBV7-2 to TRBJ1-5, with 8 nucleotides matching TRBD1. From germline, CDR1 is SGHTA and CDR2 FQGNSA. V lost 5 bases to trimming and J lost 3 bases; unmatched junction nucleotides: 6. There are 15 residues in the CDR3.

This rearrangement joins TRBV10-2 to TRBJ2-5; no reliable D call. Trimming cost V 4 bases and J 4 bases, with 10 bases left between them. The CDR3 is made up of 13 amino acids. Germline assignment: CDR1 WSHSY and CDR2 SAAADI. DNA of the CDR3: TGCGCCAGCAGTGTAGTTAGTGCAGAGACCCAGTACTTC. Residues: CASSVVSAETQYF.

The chain has TRBV30 and TRBJ2-1; 7 bases line up with TRBD2. Looked up from germline, CDR1 is GTSNPN and CDR2 is SVGIG (reference sequence). The CDR3 has 15 amino acids. The trim removed 1 base at V and 7 bases at J, leaving 10 bases unmatched. The CDR3 DNA reads TGTGCCTGGAGTGGGACGAGCGGGGAGAATAATGAGCAGTTCTTC. This codes for CAWSGTSGENNEQFF.

V gene TRBV12-3 or TRBV12-4 combines with J gene TRBJ2-7; D ambiguous. The CDR3 contains 13 residues. Trimming took off 0 bases at V and 4 bases at J, with 7 bases between the two ends. The CDR3 is CASSLALFYEQYF. CDR3 DNA sequence: TGTGCCAGCAGTTTAGCATTATTTTACGAGCAGTACTTC.

This clone was found a few times. This chain uses TRBV3-1 (or the pseudogene TRBV3-2) with TRBJ2-1; TRBD2 matches 16 bases. V shed 2 bases and J 4 bases; nucleotides not matched to a gene: 5. The length of the CDR3 is 18 residues. From germline, CDR1 is LGHDT and CDR2 YNNKEL (reference sequence). The CDR3, as DNA: TGTGCCAGCAGCCAACCCGGGACTAGCGGGGGGGCTTACAATGAGCAGTTCTTC. It translates to CASSQPGTSGGAYNEQFF.

This clone occurred a few times. The chain is built from TRBV18 and TRBJ1-1; 7 nucleotides match TRBD1. V trimming: 3 bases; J trimming: 8 bases; junction bases outside the gene matches: 6. The CDR3 runs to 13 residues. Germline V gene sequence: CDR1 KGHSH, CDR2 LQKENI. CDR3 protein: CASSPLGQVEAFF. DNA of the CDR3: TGTGCCAGCTCACCGCTCGGACAGGTGGAAGCTTTCTTT.

V usage is TRBV6-2 or TRBV6-3 and J usage is TRBJ2-7; the match to TRBD2 covers 7 bases. Germline-derived CDR1 and CDR2 are MNHEY and SVGEGT. This CDR3 region has 15 residues. Trimming cost V 6 bases and J 0 bases; bases outside gene matches: 8. CDR3 in DNA: TGTGCCAGCAGCCTATGGGGGACTAACTCCTACGAGCAGTACTTC. Translating it yields CASSLWGTNSYEQYF.

The chain employs TRBV9 and TRBJ1-6, with 8 bases lining up with TRBD1. The V and J ends lost 0 bases and 5 bases, in that order; junction bases with no gene match: 1. This CDR3 region has 15 residues. The germline V gene encodes CDR1 SGDLS and CDR2 YYNGEE. The CDR3 DNA reads as TGTGCCAGCAGCGTAGGGGACAGGAATAATTCACCCCTCCACTTT. Its translation is CASSVGDRNNSPLHF.

The V gene is TRBV2, the J gene TRBJ2-2; 7 bases line up with TRBD2. This CDR3 is 15 amino acids long. With 3 bases clipped from V and 5 bases from J, the junction kept 6 bases outside the gene matches. Germline V gene sequence: CDR1 SNHLY, CDR2 FYNNEI. The CDR3 DNA sequence: TGTGCCAGCAGTGACCCGGGGGGAAGGACCGGGGAGCTGTTTTTT. It encodes CASSDPGGRTGELFF.

This clone was counted a few times. This CDR3 reads CASSPGHRNSPLHF. CDR3 bases: TGTGCCAGCAGTCCGGGACACCGGAATTCACCCCTCCACTTT. The chain employs TRBV2 and TRBJ1-6; weak D call: TRBD1 (6 bases). CDR3 length equals 14 residues. V was shortened by 5 bases and J by 7 bases, with 12 bases between the two germline ends. From germline, CDR1 is SNHLY and CDR2 FYNNEI.

As for this clone: One end of the junction is discordant with germline, which a read error may explain. V and J are TRBV6-1 and TRBJ1-1; unclear D gene. This CDR3 contains 16 residues. Germline CDR1 and CDR2: MNHNS and SASEGT. CDR3 in amino acids: CASSELGAVLNPEAFF. The CDR3 DNA reads TGTGCCAGCAGTGAGTTGGGCGCAGTCTTGAACCCTGAAGCTTTCTTT.

The V call is TRBV2, the J call TRBJ2-3; the D gene is possibly TRBD1 (6 bases). The V end lost 6 bases, the J end lost 2 bases, and 15 bases lay between the germline ends. CDR1 is SNHLY and CDR2 is FYNNEI in the germline V gene. The CDR3 is 15 residues long. This chain's CDR3 is CASRATTGLTDTQYF. CDR3 in DNA: TGTGCCAGCAGAGCAACCACAGGGCTCACAGATACGCAGTATTTT. The full variable domain, rest sourced from reference TRBV2 and TRBJ2-3, is EPEVTQTPSHQVTQMGQEVILRCVPISNHLYFYWYRQILGQKVEFLVSFYNNEISEKSEIFDDQFSVERPDGSNFTLKIRSTKLEDSAMYFCASRATTGLTDTQYFGPGTRLTVL.

This rearrangement joins TRBV7-2 to TRBJ2-1, with D possibly TRBD1 on 5 matching bases. Trimming shortened V by 0 bases and J by 7 bases, and 10 bases separated the two germline ends. The CDR3 totals 14 residues. The V gene's germline CDR1 is SGHTA and CDR2 FQGNSA. This chain's CDR3 is CASSLAVGRNEQFF. CDR3 DNA: TGTGCCAGCAGCTTAGCGGTGGGGCGGAATGAGCAGTTCTTC. The full variable domain, in which reference TRBV7-2 and TRBJ2-1 provide the parts outside the CDR3, is GAGVSQSPSNKVTEKGKDVELRCDPISGHTALYWYRQSLGQGLEFLIYFQGNSAPDKSGLPSDRFSAERTGGSVSTLTIQRTQQEDSAVYLCASSLAVGRNEQFFGPGTRLTVL.

The V and J genes are TRBV4-3 and TRBJ2-7; 7 bases agree with TRBD1. The CDR3 is 14 residues long. J lost 3 bases, V lost 4 bases, and 6 bases had no gene match. The germline V gene encodes CDR1 LGHNA and CDR2 YSLEER. The CDR3 loop is CASSPGTADYEQYF. The CDR3 region has the DNA TGCGCCAGCAGCCCGGGGACAGCTGACTACGAGCAGTACTTC.

The gene calls are TRBV7-9 and TRBJ2-7; D may be TRBD1 (5 bases). Per germline, CDR1 SEHNR and CDR2 FQNEAQ (reference sequence). The CDR3 contains 14 residues. Trimming took 5 bases from V and 3 from J, leaving 14 bases between them. DNA for the CDR3: TGTGCCAGCAGCGGGGCGAGTAGCTTCTACGAGCAGTACTTC. Protein: CASSGASSFYEQYF.

The V gene is TRBV7-8, the J gene TRBJ1-1; D is possibly TRBD1 (6 bases). The CDR3 loop spans 14 amino acids. Between the trimmed V and J ends, which lost 3 bases and 0 bases, there was a span of 8 bases. Germline V lookup: CDR1 SGHVS, CDR2 FQNEAQ. CDR3 nucleotides: TGTGCCAGCAGCTTTGGACAGATGAACACTGAAGCTTTCTTT. Protein product: CASSFGQMNTEAFF.

V gene TRBV18 combines with J gene TRBJ2-5, with 7 bases identical to TRBD2. The CDR3 has 15 amino acids. J lost 4 bases, V lost 6 bases, and 11 bases had no gene match. Looked up from germline, CDR1 is KGHSH and CDR2 is LQKENI. CDR3 sequence: CASSPLLGEGETQYF. The CDR3 coding sequence is TGTGCCAGCTCCCCCCTGCTGGGGGAGGGAGAGACCCAGTACTTC. Filled out from reference TRBV18 and TRBJ2-5, the complete variable domain reads NAGVMQNPRHLVRRRGQEARLRCSPMKGHSHVYWYRQLPEEGLKFMVYLQKENIIDESGMPKERFSAEFPKEGPSILRIQQVVRGDSAAYFCASSPLLGEGETQYFGPGTRLLVL.

This sequence joins TRBV10-3 and TRBJ2-6, with TRBD1 matching 10 bases. After removal of 3 bases from V and 0 bases from J, the junction contained 5 bases not matched to a gene. The germline V gene has CDR1 ENHRY and CDR2 SYGVKD. The CDR3 sequence is 18 residues long. The CDR3 loop reads CAISEGGTGASGANVLTF. CDR3 nucleotides: TGTGCCATCAGTGAAGGTGGGACAGGGGCCTCTGGGGCCAACGTCCTGACTTTC.

This clone was recorded a few times. The chain joins TRBV6-2 or TRBV6-3 to TRBJ2-7; 12 bases line up with TRBD2. V lost 2 bases, J lost 4 bases, and 0 bases stayed unmatched. The CDR3 totals 14 residues. Per the germline V gene, CDR1 is MNHEY and CDR2 is SVGEGT. The chain's CDR3 is CASSYGTSGYEQYF. DNA for the CDR3: TGTGCCAGCAGTTACGGGACTAGCGGGTACGAGCAGTACTTC.

This clone showed up just a few times. The chain uses TRBV6-5 and TRBJ1-1, with D hard to call. CDR3 size: 11 residues. V was trimmed by 6 bases and J by 6 bases, leaving 8 bases between them. Germline assignment: CDR1 MNHEY and CDR2 SVGAGI. The CDR3 reads CASRSPSEAFF. The DNA of the CDR3 is TGTGCCAGCAGGAGCCCGTCTGAAGCTTTCTTT.

This rearrangement joins TRBV3-1 (or the pseudogene TRBV3-2) to TRBJ1-2; TRBD1 might be the D (5 bases). Germline values: CDR1 LGHDT, CDR2 YNNKEL (reference sequence). The CDR3 runs 13 residues. Trimming took 1 base from V and 6 from J, leaving 9 bases between them. Here the CDR3 DNA reads TGTGCCAGCAGCCAAGGGGGGGTAAATGGCTACACCTTC. Residues: CASSQGGVNGYTF.

This rearrangement joins TRBV5-6 to TRBJ2-3, with 11 bases matching TRBD2. Germline loops: CDR1 SGHDT, CDR2 YYEEEE. The CDR3 spans 14 residues. After removal of 4 bases from V and 6 bases from J, the junction contained 4 bases not matched to a gene. The CDR3 DNA reads TGTGCCAGCAGCCAAAGGACTAGCGGGGATACGCAGTATTTT. Its translation is CASSQRTSGDTQYF.

The chain joins TRBV24-1 to TRBJ1-6; tentatively, D is TRBD1 (5 bases). V was shortened by 1 base and J by 7 bases, with 10 bases between the two germline ends. From germline, CDR1 is KGHDR and CDR2 SFDVKD. The CDR3 covers 15 residues. The chain's CDR3 is CATSDFAGGNSPLHF. As DNA, the CDR3 is TGTGCCACCAGTGATTTCGCCGGGGGAAATTCACCCCTCCACTTT.

The CDR3 DNA reads as TGTGCCAGCTCTCCCGAGGGTACTTCCTCACTAACCTTC. Amino acids: CASSPEGTSSLTF. The rearrangement links TRBV18 to TRBJ1-2; D is ambiguous. The CDR3 is 13 amino acids. From germline, CDR1 is KGHSH and CDR2 LQKENI. V gave up 6 bases and J gave up 14 bases, with 22 bases separating them.